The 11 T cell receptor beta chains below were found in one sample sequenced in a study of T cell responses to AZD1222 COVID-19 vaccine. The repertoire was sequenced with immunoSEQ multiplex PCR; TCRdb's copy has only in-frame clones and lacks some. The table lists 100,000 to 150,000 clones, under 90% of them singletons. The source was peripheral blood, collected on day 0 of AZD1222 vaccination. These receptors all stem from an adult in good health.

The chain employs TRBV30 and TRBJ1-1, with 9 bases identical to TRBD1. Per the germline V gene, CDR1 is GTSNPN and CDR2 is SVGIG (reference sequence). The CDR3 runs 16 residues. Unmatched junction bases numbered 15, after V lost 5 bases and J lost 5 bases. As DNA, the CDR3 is TGTGCCTGGTGGGGACGACCGGGACAGGGAACGACTGAAGCTTTCTTT. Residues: CAWWGRPGQGTTEAFF.

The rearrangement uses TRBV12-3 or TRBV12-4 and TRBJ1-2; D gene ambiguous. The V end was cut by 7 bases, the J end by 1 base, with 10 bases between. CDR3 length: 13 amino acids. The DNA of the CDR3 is TGTGCCAGCACCCCGGATTTTAACTATGGCTACACCTTC. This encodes CASTPDFNYGYTF.

This chain's CDR3 is CASSYWDGFTGELFF. The CDR3 DNA reads TGTGCCAGCAGTTACTGGGACGGTTTCACCGGGGAGCTGTTTTTT. The chain combines TRBV6-5 with TRBJ2-2; D tentatively reads TRBD1 or TRBD2 (5 bases each). This CDR3 region has 15 residues. In germline, CDR1 is MNHEY, CDR2 SVGAGI. V dropped 1 base and J dropped 4 bases, with 10 bases sitting between them.

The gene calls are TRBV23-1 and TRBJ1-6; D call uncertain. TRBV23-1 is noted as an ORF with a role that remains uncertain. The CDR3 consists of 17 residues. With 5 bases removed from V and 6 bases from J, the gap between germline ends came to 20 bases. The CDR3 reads CASSWRWCEFLNSPLHF. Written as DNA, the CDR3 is TGCGCCAGCAGTTGGCGTTGGTGTGAATTTCTTAATTCACCCCTCCACTTT.

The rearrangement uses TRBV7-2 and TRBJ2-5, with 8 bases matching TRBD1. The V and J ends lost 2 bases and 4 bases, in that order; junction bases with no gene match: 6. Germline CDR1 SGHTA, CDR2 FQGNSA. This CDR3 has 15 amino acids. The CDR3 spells CASSLFQGATETQYF. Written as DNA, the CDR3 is TGTGCCAGCAGCTTATTTCAGGGGGCGACAGAGACCCAGTACTTC. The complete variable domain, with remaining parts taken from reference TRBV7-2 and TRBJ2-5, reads GAGVSQSPSNKVTEKGKDVELRCDPISGHTALYWYRQSLGQGLEFLIYFQGNSAPDKSGLPSDRFSAERTGGSVSTLTIQRTQQEDSAVYLCASSLFQGATETQYFGPGTRLLVL.

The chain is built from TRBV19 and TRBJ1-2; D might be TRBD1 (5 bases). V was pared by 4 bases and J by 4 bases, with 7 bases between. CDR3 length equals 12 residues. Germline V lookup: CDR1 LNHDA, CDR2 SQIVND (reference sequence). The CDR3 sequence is CASSRDGYGYTF. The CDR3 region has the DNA TGTGCCAGTAGTAGGGACGGCTATGGCTACACCTTC.

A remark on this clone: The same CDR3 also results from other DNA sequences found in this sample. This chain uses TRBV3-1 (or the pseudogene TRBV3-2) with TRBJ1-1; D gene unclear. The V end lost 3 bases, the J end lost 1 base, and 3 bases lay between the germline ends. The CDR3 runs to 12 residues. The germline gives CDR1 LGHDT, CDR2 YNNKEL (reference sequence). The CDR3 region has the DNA TGTGCCAGCAGCCAGGAGAACACTGAAGCTTTCTTT. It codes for CASSQENTEAFF.

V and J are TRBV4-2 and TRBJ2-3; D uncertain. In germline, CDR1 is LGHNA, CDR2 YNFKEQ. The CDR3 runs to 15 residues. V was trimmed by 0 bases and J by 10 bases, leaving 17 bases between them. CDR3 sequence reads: CASSQDLPERNSQYF. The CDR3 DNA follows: TGTGCCAGCAGCCAAGATCTTCCAGAAAGGAACTCGCAGTATTTT.

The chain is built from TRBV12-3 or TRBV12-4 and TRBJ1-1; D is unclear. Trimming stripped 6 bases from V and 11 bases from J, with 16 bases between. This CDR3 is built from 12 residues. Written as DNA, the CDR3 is TGTGCCAGCAGCCCTTCTAAGGGTTTGGCTTTCTTT. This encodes CASSPSKGLAFF.

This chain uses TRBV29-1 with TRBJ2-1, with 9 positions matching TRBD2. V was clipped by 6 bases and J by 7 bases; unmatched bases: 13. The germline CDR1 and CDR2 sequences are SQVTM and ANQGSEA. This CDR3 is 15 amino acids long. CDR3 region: CSVHPLAGSENEQFF. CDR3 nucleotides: TGCAGCGTCCACCCCCTAGCGGGGAGTGAGAATGAGCAGTTCTTC.

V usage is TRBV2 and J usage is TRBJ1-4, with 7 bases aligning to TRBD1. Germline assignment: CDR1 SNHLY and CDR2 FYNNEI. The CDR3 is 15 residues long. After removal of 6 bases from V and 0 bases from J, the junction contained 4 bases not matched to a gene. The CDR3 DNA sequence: TGTGCCAGCAGACCTACAGGGGCAACTAATGAAAAACTGTTTTTT. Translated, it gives CASRPTGATNEKLFF.